This T cell receptor beta chain was captured in a study of early T cells in non-severe SARS-CoV-2 infection. The wider study: Sequenced bulk RNA came from whole blood that was unsorted, and chains were unpaired. Whole-study results and caveats: Matching against VDJdb likely underestimated virus-specific expansions, favoring anti-spike CD8.

Unique molecular identifiers tagged individual cDNA molecules. From the 5' RACE reads, TCRdb called clonotypes with MiXCR, one entry per CDR3 protein. The table shows about 19,000 distinct CDR3 sequences, with approximately 4.1% occurring only once. The germline gives CDR1 SEHNR, CDR2 FQNEAQ (reference sequence). Trimming took 6 bases from V and 3 from J; bases not matched to a gene: 8. This CDR3 region has 14 residues. This clonotype counts as medium-sized. The antigen remains unidentified. Material: whole blood. This rearrangement joins TRBV7-9 to TRBJ2-7; 7 bases agree with TRBD2. The sequence was collected from an adult who was a healthcare worker with PCR-confirmed SARS-CoV-2 infection or an uninfected control (not recorded which). The DNA of the CDR3 is TGTGCCAGCAGACCACCGGGAGGATTCTACGAGCAGTACTTC. This codes for CASRPPGGFYEQYF. The full variable domain, with the rest looked up from reference TRBV7-9 and TRBJ2-7, is DTGVSQNPRHKITKRGQNVTFRCDPISEHNRLYWYRQTLGQGPEFLTYFQNEAQLEKSRLLSDRFSAERPKGSFSTLEIQRTEQGDSAMYLCASRPPGGFYEQYFGPGTRLTVT.